One and the same sample provided the 14 T cell receptor beta chains below, sequenced in a study of blood T cell repertoires in COVID-19. The protocol was immunoSEQ multiplex PCR, while the TCRdb copy is restricted to in-frame clones and leaves out a portion. The table has under 300,000 clones, around four fifths seen once; the top ten hold about 4.9%. Sample: peripheral blood. Every receptor here comes from a man between 60 and 70 years old who had recovered from COVID-19.

The V call is TRBV7-3, the J call TRBJ2-1, with TRBD2 matching over 8 bases. Germline trimming cut 4 bases from V and 7 bases from J; bases unmatched to any gene: 9. This CDR3 has 15 amino acids. Germline loops: CDR1 SGHTA, CDR2 FQGTGA. In DNA form, the CDR3 reads TGTGCCAGCAGCTCCCAACCGGGGGGGATGAATGAGCAGTTCTTC. Its protein product is CASSSQPGGMNEQFF.

This clone was recorded only once. The chain couples TRBV29-1 to TRBJ1-1, with D uncertain. The CDR3 is 12 amino acids. Trimming left V 3 bases short and J 7 bases short, with 12 bases between. The germline V gene has CDR1 SQVTM and CDR2 ANQGSEA. CDR3 bases: TGCAGCGTTGATCGGTCGGGGAGTGAAGCTTTCTTT. Its translation is CSVDRSGSEAFF. The entire variable domain, with the rest obtained from reference TRBV29-1 and TRBJ1-1, is as follows: SAVISQKPSRDICQRGTSLTIQCQVDSQVTMMFWYRQQPGQSLTLIATANQGSEATYESGFVIDKFPISRPNLTFSTLTVSNMSPEDSSIYLCSVDRSGSEAFFGQGTRLTVV.

The V and J genes are TRBV6-5 and TRBJ2-2; tentatively, D is TRBD2 (6 bases). The CDR3 is 14 amino acids. Germline V gene lookup returns CDR1 MNHEY and CDR2 SVGAGI. V lost 8 bases and J 6 bases, leaving 16 bases between the germline ends. The CDR3 sequence is CASGDLLFAGELFF. The CDR3 region has the DNA TGTGCCAGCGGGGACTTGCTATTTGCCGGGGAGCTGTTTTTT.

This clone has a handful of counts. V usage is TRBV27 and J usage is TRBJ1-5; possible D gene TRBD1, 5 bases. Trimming cost V 6 bases and J 4 bases, with 19 bases left between them. The germline gives CDR1 MNHEY, CDR2 SMNVEV (reference sequence). This CDR3 spans 16 amino acids. CDR3 in DNA: TGTGCCAGCAGCCTACGGGGGGAAGTAGGAAATCAGCCCCAGCATTTT. Amino acids: CASSLRGEVGNQPQHF.

A single count supports this clone. The chain couples TRBV18 to TRBJ1-6; TRBD1 matches 7 bases. Germline CDR1 reads KGHSH; CDR2 reads LQKENI. The length of the CDR3 is 15 residues. V trimming: 3 bases; J trimming: 5 bases; junction bases outside the gene matches: 4. The CDR3 here is CASSPLGTDNSPLHF. The CDR3 DNA sequence: TGTGCCAGCTCACCGCTGGGGACAGATAATTCACCCCTCCACTTT.

The V gene is TRBV2, the J gene TRBJ2-7; the D gene is possibly TRBD2 (6 bases). The CDR3 consists of 13 residues. Trimming took 7 bases from V and 0 from J, leaving 10 bases between them. CDR1 SNHLY and CDR2 FYNNEI come from the germline V gene. Written as DNA, the CDR3 is TGTGCCAGCAAGCGACTAGGCTCCTACGAGCAGTACTTC. It yields the protein CASKRLGSYEQYF. The whole variable domain, remainder taken from reference TRBV2 and TRBJ2-7, is EPEVTQTPSHQVTQMGQEVILRCVPISNHLYFYWYRQILGQKVEFLVSFYNNEISEKSEIFDDQFSVERPDGSNFTLKIRSTKLEDSAMYFCASKRLGSYEQYFGPGTRLTVT.

This clone was seen a few times. The J gene is TRBJ1-1, the V gene TRBV7-9; 12 bases are a match to TRBD1. This CDR3 has 15 residues. Germline trimming cut 3 bases from V and 5 bases from J; bases unmatched to any gene: 4. Per the germline V gene, CDR1 is SEHNR and CDR2 is FQNEAQ (reference sequence). The CDR3 region is CASSLGTGGGTEAFF. CDR3 bases: TGTGCCAGCAGCTTGGGGACAGGGGGCGGTACTGAAGCTTTCTTT.

Remarks on this clone: One end of the junction is discordant with germline, which a read error may explain. The CDR3 DNA sequence: TGTGCCAGTAGTTTAGAAGCGGGGCCCTACGAGCAGTACTTC. Translated, it gives CASSLEAGPYEQYF. The chain uses TRBV19 and TRBJ2-7, with TRBD2 matching over 7 bases. Germline V lookup: CDR1 LNHDA, CDR2 SQIVND (reference sequence). This CDR3 has 14 amino acids.

This rearrangement joins TRBV2 to TRBJ2-3; 8 bases line up with TRBD2. V lost 6 bases, J lost 1 base, and 12 bases stayed unmatched. CDR1 is SNHLY and CDR2 is FYNNEI in the germline V gene. The CDR3 totals 17 residues. The CDR3 sequence: CASRPGTRRGGTDTQYF. In DNA form, the CDR3 reads TGTGCCAGCAGACCAGGGACTAGAAGGGGTGGCACAGATACGCAGTATTTT.

This chain joins TRBV3-1 (or the pseudogene TRBV3-2) and TRBJ1-1; 8 nucleotides align to TRBD1. The junction had 7 bases not matched to a gene; V was cut back by 1 base and J by 6 bases. Germline CDR1 reads LGHDT; CDR2 reads YNNKEL (reference sequence). The CDR3 is made up of 15 amino acids. The CDR3 sequence is CASSQAGGRVAEAFF. The CDR3 DNA follows: TGTGCCAGCAGCCAAGCAGGGGGCAGGGTCGCTGAAGCTTTCTTT.

The rearrangement joins TRBV5-1 to TRBJ2-3; TRBD2 matches 13 bases. There are 18 residues in the CDR3. Germline-derived CDR1 and CDR2 are SGHRS and YFSETQ. V lost 0 bases to trimming and J lost 0 bases; unmatched junction nucleotides: 4. The CDR3 spells CASSLATSGRTSTDTQYF. The CDR3 DNA is TGCGCCAGCAGCTTGGCGACTAGCGGGAGGACTAGCACAGATACGCAGTATTTT.

In DNA form, the CDR3 reads TGTGCCAGCAGCTTTTCGGGGACAGGCAAGCGCGGCTACACCTTC. It yields the protein CASSFSGTGKRGYTF. The chain joins TRBV13 to TRBJ1-2, with TRBD1 matching over 8 bases. Germline trimming cut 3 bases from V and 8 bases from J; bases unmatched to any gene: 11. The CDR3 has 15 residues. Germline values: CDR1 PRHDT, CDR2 FYEKMQ (reference sequence).

The chain recombines TRBV15 with TRBJ2-5; TRBD1 agrees at 8 bases. This CDR3 has 14 amino acids. CDR1 and CDR2 from the germline V gene are LNHNV and YYDKDF (reference sequence). The ends lost 1 base at V and 4 bases at J; junction bases unmatched: 2. CDR3 sequence reads: CATSRGRGRETQYF. The CDR3 region has the DNA TGTGCCACCAGCAGAGGCAGGGGGCGAGAGACCCAGTACTTC.

The V and J genes are TRBV28 and TRBJ1-4; TRBD1 agrees at 9 bases. CDR1 is MDHEN and CDR2 is SYDVKM in the germline V gene. V gave up 2 bases and J gave up 9 bases; unmatched junction bases: 4. This CDR3 has 14 residues. The CDR3 DNA reads TGTGCCAGCAGTTTAAATGGACAGGGGCAAAAACTGTTTTTT. Translation: CASSLNGQGQKLFF.